These T cell receptor beta chains were read from a single sample in a study of OX40 agonist ivuxolimab in advanced cancers. Sequencing was performed with immunoSEQ multiplex PCR; in TCRdb, only in-frame clones are kept and a portion is missing. The repertoire holds tens of thousands of clones, with around 94% as singletons. The source material was CD4+ or CD8+ T cells sorted from blood, sampled in a trial of the OX40 agonist ivuxolimab. These receptors were taken from an adult with an advanced solid tumor such as melanoma, head and neck, liver or kidney cancer. Both conserved end residues are part of each CDR3. A D gene is named only where the DNA matches it firmly. Clone size is not always given. Where it is, it says once, few, many or a class for expanded clones.

TRBV4-1	.	.	TRBJ2-7	CASSQAATPSSYEQYF	TGCGCCAGCAGCCAAGCGGCTACACCCAGCTCCTACGAGCAGTACTTC
TRBV19	.	.	TRBJ1-1	CASSIDDKVNTEAFF	TGTGCCAGTAGTATAGACGACAAGGTGAACACTGAAGCTTTCTTT
TRBV27	.	.	TRBJ1-2	CASSLESEGTYGYTF	TGTGCCAGCAGTTTAGAGTCAGAGGGGACCTATGGCTACACCTTC
TRBV6-5	.	.	TRBJ1-2	CASSYGDGYTF	TGTGCCAGCAGTTACGGTGATGGCTACACCTTC
TRBV6-5	.	.	TRBJ1-2	CASSYSAVWEGYTF	TGTGCCAGCAGTTACTCGGCAGTATGGGAGGGCTACACCTTC
TRBV6-5	.	.	TRBJ1-5	CASSYSTSNQPQHF	TGTGCCAGCAGTTACTCGACTAGCAATCAGCCCCAGCATTTT
TRBV28	.	once	TRBJ1-4	CASRDRLATNEKLFF	TGTGCCAGCAGGGACCGACTTGCAACTAATGAAAAACTGTTTTTT
TRBV6-6	TRBD2	.	TRBJ2-3	CASPRLAGDPDTQYF	TGTGCCAGTCCTCGACTAGCGGGGGATCCGGATACGCAGTATTTT
TRBV6-1	TRBD1	.	TRBJ1-1	CASGLTGGKNTEAFF	TGTGCCAGCGGGTTGACAGGGGGGAAGAACACTGAAGCTTTCTTT
TRBV6-5	TRBD1	once	TRBJ1-6	CASSPSGTDLINLHF	TGTGCCAGCAGTCCCTCCGGGACAGATCTCATTAATCTACACTTT
TRBV28	TRBD2	.	TRBJ2-1	CASSAAGDYKNNEQFF	TGTGCCAGCAGTGCTGCCGGGGACTATAAGAACAATGAGCAGTTCTTC
TRBV28	.	.	TRBJ2-7	CASSHPQHTYEQYF	TGTGCCAGCAGTCACCCACAGCACACCTACGAGCAGTACTTC
TRBV7-6	.	few	TRBJ1-1	CASSAGTHTEAFF	TGTGCCAGCAGCGCCGGGACGCACACTGAAGCTTTCTTT
TRBV27	TRBD2	.	TRBJ2-3	CASSSGLAGGPKDTQYF	TGTGCCAGCAGTTCCGGACTAGCGGGGGGGCCAAAGGATACGCAGTATTTT
TRBV6-5	.	once	TRBJ1-5	CASRGGGDNQPQHF	TGTGCCAGCAGGGGAGGGGGGGACAATCAGCCCCAGCATTTT
TRBV27	.	.	TRBJ2-5	CASFPRGLPLQETQYF	TGTGCCAGTTTCCCTCGAGGGTTACCCCTTCAAGAGACCCAGTACTTC
TRBV7-8	TRBD2	.	TRBJ2-1	CASSFGTSGYNEQFF	TGTGCCAGCAGCTTCGGGACTAGCGGTTACAATGAGCAGTTCTTC
TRBV28	.	.	TRBJ1-1	CASSRSRYGITEAFF	TGTGCCAGCAGCCGTTCCAGATATGGGATCACTGAAGCTTTCTTT
TRBV4-3	TRBD1	.	TRBJ2-7	CASSQSLILQGAYEQYF	TGCGCCAGCAGCCAATCCTTAATCCTCCAGGGGGCTTACGAGCAGTACTTC
TRBV19	TRBD1	.	TRBJ2-5	CASTGQGGETQYF	TGTGCCAGTACCGGACAGGGGGGAGAGACCCAGTACTTC
TRBV7-9	.	once	TRBJ2-1	CASSLAEGWYNEQFF	TGTGCCAGCAGCTTAGCCGAGGGGTGGTACAATGAGCAGTTCTTC
TRBV6-1	.	.	TRBJ2-1	CATSGGLWWDEQFF	TGTGCCACCTCGGGCGGGCTCTGGTGGGATGAGCAGTTCTTC
TRBV4-1	TRBD2	once	TRBJ2-5	CASSQSSGSGETQYF	TGCGCCAGCAGCCAATCTAGCGGGAGTGGGGAGACCCAGTACTTC
TRBV27	.	.	TRBJ2-7	CASSSPLGPYEQYF	TGTGCCAGCAGTTCCCCCCTTGGACCCTACGAGCAGTACTTC
TRBV7-6	.	.	TRBJ2-5	CASSLNRAAQETQYF	TGTGCCAGCAGCTTAAATCGAGCGGCACAAGAGACCCAGTACTTC
TRBV5-8	TRBD1	.	TRBJ2-3	CASSTGTGYTDTQYF	TGTGCCAGCAGCACAGGGACAGGGTACACAGATACGCAGTATTTT
TRBV27	.	.	TRBJ2-7	CASSLVGSYEQYF	TGTGCCAGCAGTTTAGTCGGGTCCTACGAGCAGTACTTC
TRBV4-2	.	.	TRBJ2-1	CASSQGGSYNEQFF	TGTGCCAGCAGCCAAGGTGGATCCTACAATGAGCAGTTCTTC
TRBV28	.	.	TRBJ1-4	CASNNRLSANEKLFF	TGTGCCAGCAACAACAGGTTAAGCGCTAATGAAAAACTGTTTTTT
TRBV27	.	.	TRBJ2-1	CASSFSGGEQFF	TGTGCCAGCAGTTTCTCGGGCGGGGAGCAGTTCTTC